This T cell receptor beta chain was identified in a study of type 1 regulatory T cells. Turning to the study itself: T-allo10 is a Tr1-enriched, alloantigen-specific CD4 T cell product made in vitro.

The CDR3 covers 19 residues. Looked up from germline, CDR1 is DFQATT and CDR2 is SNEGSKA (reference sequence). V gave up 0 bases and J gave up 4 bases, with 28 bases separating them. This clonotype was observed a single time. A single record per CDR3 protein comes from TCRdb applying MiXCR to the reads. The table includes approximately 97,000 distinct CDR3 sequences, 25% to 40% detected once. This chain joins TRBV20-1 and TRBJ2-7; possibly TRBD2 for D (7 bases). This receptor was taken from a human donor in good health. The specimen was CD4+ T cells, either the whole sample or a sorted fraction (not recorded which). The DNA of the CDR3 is TGCAGTGCTAGAGATAGAGGGGGAGGGCCTTACCGACTTAATTACGAGCAGTACTTC. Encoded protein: CSARDRGGGPYRLNYEQYF.